This entry is about one TCR beta chain. The data belong to a study of blood T cell repertoires in COVID-19. The length of the CDR3 is 14 residues. The ends lost 4 bases at V and 8 bases at J; junction bases unmatched: 9. Per the germline V gene, CDR1 is SGHRS and CDR2 is YFSETQ. Using immunoSEQ multiplex PCR, the repertoire was profiled, and TCRdb retains in-frame clones only, with some absent. The data hold 72,000 or so clones, with more than 75% observed a single time. Sequences were obtained from peripheral blood. The source of this sequence is a woman aged 60-75 years with acute or convalescent COVID-19. The chain links TRBV5-1 to TRBJ1-2; 9 bases align to TRBD1. The CDR3 protein is CASSRRTGDDGYTF. In DNA, the CDR3 is TGCGCCAGCAGCCGCCGGACAGGGGATGACGGCTACACCTTC.